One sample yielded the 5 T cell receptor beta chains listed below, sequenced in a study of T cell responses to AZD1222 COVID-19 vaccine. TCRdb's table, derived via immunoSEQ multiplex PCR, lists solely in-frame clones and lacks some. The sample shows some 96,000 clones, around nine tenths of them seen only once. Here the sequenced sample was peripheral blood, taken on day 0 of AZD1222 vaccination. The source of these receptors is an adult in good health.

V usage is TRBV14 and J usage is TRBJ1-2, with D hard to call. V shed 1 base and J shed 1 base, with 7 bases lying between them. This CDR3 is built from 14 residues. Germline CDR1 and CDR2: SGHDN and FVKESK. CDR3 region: CASSQGPDNYGYTF. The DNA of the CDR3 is TGTGCCAGCAGCCAAGGCCCAGATAACTATGGCTACACCTTC.

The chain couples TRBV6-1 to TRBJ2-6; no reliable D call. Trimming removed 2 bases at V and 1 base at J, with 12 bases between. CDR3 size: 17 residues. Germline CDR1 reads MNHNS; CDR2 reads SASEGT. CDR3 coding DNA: TGTGCCAGCAGTGAACCAGGACGGGTATCTGGGGCCAACGTCCTGACTTTC. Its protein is CASSEPGRVSGANVLTF.

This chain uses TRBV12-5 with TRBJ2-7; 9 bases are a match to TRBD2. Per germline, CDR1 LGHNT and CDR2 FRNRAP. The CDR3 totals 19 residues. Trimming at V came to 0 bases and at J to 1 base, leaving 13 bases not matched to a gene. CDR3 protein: CASGLVLRGLAVRSYEQYF. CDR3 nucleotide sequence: TGTGCTAGTGGTTTGGTACTAAGGGGACTAGCAGTCCGGTCCTACGAGCAGTACTTC.

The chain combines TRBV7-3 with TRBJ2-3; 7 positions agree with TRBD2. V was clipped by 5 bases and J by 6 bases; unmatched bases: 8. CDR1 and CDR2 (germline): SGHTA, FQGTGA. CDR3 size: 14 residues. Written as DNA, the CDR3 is TGTGCCAGCAGCCTTGGACTAGAAGGTGATACGCAGTATTTT. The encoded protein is CASSLGLEGDTQYF. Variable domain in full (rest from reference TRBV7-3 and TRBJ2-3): GAGVSQTPSNKVTEKGKYVELRCDPISGHTALYWYRQSLGQGPEFLIYFQGTGAADDSGLPNDRFFAVRPEGSVSTLKIQRTERGDSAVYLCASSLGLEGDTQYFGPGTRLTVL.

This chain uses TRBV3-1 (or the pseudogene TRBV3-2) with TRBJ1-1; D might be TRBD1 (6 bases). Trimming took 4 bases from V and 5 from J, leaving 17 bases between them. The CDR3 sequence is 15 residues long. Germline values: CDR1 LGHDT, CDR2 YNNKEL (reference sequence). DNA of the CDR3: TGTGCCAGCAGCCCAAGTCAAACAGGGCGGACTGAAGCTTTCTTT. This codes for CASSPSQTGRTEAFF.